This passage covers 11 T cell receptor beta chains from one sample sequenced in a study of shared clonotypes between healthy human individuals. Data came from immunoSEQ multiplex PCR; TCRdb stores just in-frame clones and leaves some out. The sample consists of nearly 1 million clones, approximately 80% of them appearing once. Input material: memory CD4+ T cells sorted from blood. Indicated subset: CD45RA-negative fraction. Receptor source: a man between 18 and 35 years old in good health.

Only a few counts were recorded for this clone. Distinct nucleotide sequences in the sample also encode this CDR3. The CDR3 bases are TGTGCCAGCAGTTCTCTGGGTGAAAAACTGTTTTTT. Its translation: CASSSLGEKLFF. The J gene is TRBJ1-4, the V gene TRBV28; D ambiguous. The CDR3 has 12 amino acids. The germline V and J ends were trimmed by 4 bases and 7 bases, with 7 bases remaining between them. CDR1 and CDR2 from the germline V gene are MDHEN and SYDVKM.

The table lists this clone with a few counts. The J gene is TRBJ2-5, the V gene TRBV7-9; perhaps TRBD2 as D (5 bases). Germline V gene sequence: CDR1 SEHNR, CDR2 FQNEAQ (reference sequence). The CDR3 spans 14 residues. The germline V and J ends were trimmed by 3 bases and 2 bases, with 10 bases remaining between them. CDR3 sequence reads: CASSFRREQETQYF. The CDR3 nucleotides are TGTGCCAGCAGCTTTAGACGGGAACAAGAGACCCAGTACTTC.

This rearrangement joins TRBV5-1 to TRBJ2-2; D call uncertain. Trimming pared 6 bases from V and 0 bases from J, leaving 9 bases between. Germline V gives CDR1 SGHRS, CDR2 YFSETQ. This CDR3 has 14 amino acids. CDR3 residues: CASTLSANTGELFF. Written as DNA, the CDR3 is TGCGCCAGCACACTCAGCGCGAACACCGGGGAGCTGTTTTTT.

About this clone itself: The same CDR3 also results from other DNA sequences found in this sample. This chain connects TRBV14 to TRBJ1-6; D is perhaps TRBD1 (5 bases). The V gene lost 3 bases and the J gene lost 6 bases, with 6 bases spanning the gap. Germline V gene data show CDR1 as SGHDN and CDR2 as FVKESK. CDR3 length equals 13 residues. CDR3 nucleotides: TGTGCCAGCAGCCAGCAGGGTAATTCACCCCTCCACTTT. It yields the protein CASSQQGNSPLHF.

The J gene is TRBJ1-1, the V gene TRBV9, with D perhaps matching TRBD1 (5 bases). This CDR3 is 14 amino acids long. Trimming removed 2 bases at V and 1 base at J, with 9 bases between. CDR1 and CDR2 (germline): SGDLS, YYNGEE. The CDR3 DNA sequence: TGTGCCAGCAGCGTCGGACACCAGAACACTGAAGCTTTCTTT. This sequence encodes CASSVGHQNTEAFF.

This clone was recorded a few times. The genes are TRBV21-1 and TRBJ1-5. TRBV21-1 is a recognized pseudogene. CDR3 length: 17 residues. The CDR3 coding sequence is TGTGCCAGCAGCAGCCCCCCTGGACGGTCGGGCAATCAGCCCCAGCATTTT. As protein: CASSSPPGRSGNQPQHF.

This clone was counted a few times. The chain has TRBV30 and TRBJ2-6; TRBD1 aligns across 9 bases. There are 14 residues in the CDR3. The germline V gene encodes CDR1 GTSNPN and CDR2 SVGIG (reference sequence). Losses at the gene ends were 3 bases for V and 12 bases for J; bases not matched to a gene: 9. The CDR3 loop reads CAWSGTGTGSVLTF. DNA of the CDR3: TGTGCCTGGAGCGGGACCGGGACAGGGAGCGTCCTGACTTTC.

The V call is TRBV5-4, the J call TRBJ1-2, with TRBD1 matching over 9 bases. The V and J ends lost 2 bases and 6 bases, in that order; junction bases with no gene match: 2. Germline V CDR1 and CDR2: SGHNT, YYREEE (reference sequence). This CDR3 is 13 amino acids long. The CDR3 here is CASSFGTGNGYTF. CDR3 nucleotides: TGTGCCAGCAGCTTTGGGACAGGGAATGGCTACACCTTC.

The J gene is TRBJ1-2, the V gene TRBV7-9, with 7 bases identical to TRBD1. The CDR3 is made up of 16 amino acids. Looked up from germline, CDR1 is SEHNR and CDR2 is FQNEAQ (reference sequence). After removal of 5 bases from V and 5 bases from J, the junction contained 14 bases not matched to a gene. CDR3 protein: CASSLPPGTVFYGYTF. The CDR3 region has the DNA TGTGCCAGCAGCCTTCCGCCCGGGACAGTTTTTTATGGCTACACCTTC.

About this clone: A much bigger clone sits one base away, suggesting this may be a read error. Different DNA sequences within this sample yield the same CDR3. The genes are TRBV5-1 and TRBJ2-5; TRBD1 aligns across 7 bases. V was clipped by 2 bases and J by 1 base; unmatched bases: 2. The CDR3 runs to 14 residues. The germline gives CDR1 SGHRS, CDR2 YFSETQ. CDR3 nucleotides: TGCGCCAGCAGCTTCGGGGACAGCCAAGAGACCCAGTACTTC. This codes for CASSFGDSQETQYF.

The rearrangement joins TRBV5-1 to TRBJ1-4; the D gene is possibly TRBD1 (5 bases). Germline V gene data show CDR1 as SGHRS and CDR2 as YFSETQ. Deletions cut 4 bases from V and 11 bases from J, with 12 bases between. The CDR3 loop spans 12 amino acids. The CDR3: CASSEDSRKLFF. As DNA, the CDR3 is TGCGCCAGCAGCGAAGACAGTCGGAAACTGTTTTTT.